This is a list of T cell receptor beta chains from one sample in a study of blood T cell repertoires in COVID-19. Method: immunoSEQ multiplex PCR; TCRdb's copy keeps in-frame clones and lacks some. This sample has approximately 150,000 clones, with roughly 84% found just once. Source material: peripheral blood. Receptors originate from a man aged 55 to 70 with acute or convalescent COVID-19. The conserved cysteine and the conserved F or W are not part of the CDR3 here. Clone sizes are given selectively: once, few, many, or a class where the clone is expanded.

J: TRBJ1-1
size: .
V: TRBV19
CDR3: ASTQTGINTEAF

J: TRBJ2-7
size: .
V: TRBV6-5
CDR3: ASTETGGNYEQY

J: TRBJ2-7
size: .
V: TRBV3-1/TRBV3-2
CDR3: ASSQGVGSSYEQY

J: TRBJ1-2
size: .
V: TRBV24-1
CDR3: ATSDSTWNYGYT

J: TRBJ2-1
size: .
V: TRBV9
CDR3: ASSRSSYNEQF

J: TRBJ2-7
size: .
V: TRBV7-9
CDR3: ASSLGAGAGYEQY

J: TRBJ1-3
size: .
V: TRBV7-9
CDR3: ASSPGTAGNTIY

J: TRBJ2-3
size: once
V: TRBV7-8
CDR3: ASSYGSTDTQY

J: TRBJ2-2
size: .
V: TRBV5-1
CDR3: ASRLGGANYAGELF

J: TRBJ2-3
size: once
V: TRBV7-6
CDR3: ASSLAAGGLNTQY

J: TRBJ2-1
size: .
V: TRBV7-9
CDR3: ASSFLAGSYNEQF

J: TRBJ2-1
size: .
V: TRBV6-2/TRBV6-3
CDR3: ASSYNPAGVTYNEQF

J: TRBJ2-2
size: .
V: TRBV4-2
CDR3: ASSQVLGTPNTGELF

J: TRBJ2-2
size: .
V: TRBV27
CDR3: ASSFVVGELF

J: TRBJ2-5
size: few
V: TRBV23-1
CDR3: ASSQAQGVETQY

J: TRBJ1-2
size: .
V: TRBV19
CDR3: ASSTGNRVNYGYT

J: TRBJ2-5
size: once
V: TRBV18
CDR3: ASSPRDILGDQETQY

J: TRBJ1-5
size: .
V: TRBV7-2
CDR3: ASSFGQGFSNQPQH

J: TRBJ2-2
size: .
V: TRBV28
CDR3: ASSPWTGAVGELF

J: TRBJ1-1
size: .
V: TRBV19
CDR3: ASKPNGELYTEAF

J: TRBJ2-7
size: .
V: TRBV19
CDR3: ASSMGLTPEQY

J: TRBJ1-4
size: .
V: TRBV6-1
CDR3: ASSGLWGRVFSTNEKLF

J: TRBJ2-6
size: once
V: TRBV19
CDR3: ASSINGRVPGANVLT

J: TRBJ2-7
size: .
V: TRBV30
CDR3: AQSRDRDLEQY

J: TRBJ2-2
size: few
V: TRBV6-4
CDR3: ASSGHLNTGELF

J: TRBJ2-7
size: .
V: TRBV19
CDR3: ASSKQGFYEQY

J: TRBJ2-7
size: .
V: TRBV11-1
CDR3: ASSLAGQITYEQY

J: TRBJ2-7
size: .
V: TRBV6-6
CDR3: ASSSLYEQY

J: TRBJ1-2
size: .
V: TRBV2
CDR3: ASRGTAHGYT

J: TRBJ1-5
size: .
V: TRBV29-1
CDR3: SVAEGLLGNQPQH

J: TRBJ2-7
size: few
V: TRBV24-1
CDR3: ATGGQGVYEQY

J: TRBJ2-5
size: .
V: TRBV4-1
CDR3: ASSHPRASGRETQY

J: TRBJ1-1
size: .
V: TRBV30
CDR3: AWSQGTEAF

J: TRBJ1-5
size: .
V: TRBV27
CDR3: ASSLYQFSNQPQH

J: TRBJ2-2
size: .
V: TRBV6-6
CDR3: ASSKTSGDTGELF

J: TRBJ1-1
size: .
V: TRBV27
CDR3: ASSLSRTVDTEAF

J: TRBJ2-5
size: .
V: TRBV3-1/TRBV3-2
CDR3: ASSQQPGQGKTQY

J: TRBJ2-2
size: .
V: TRBV27
CDR3: ASGHRQAYTGELF

J: TRBJ2-1
size: .
V: TRBV3-1/TRBV3-2
CDR3: ASSQELGGSYNEQF

J: TRBJ2-3
size: .
V: TRBV5-1
CDR3: ASSYETGEFDTQY

J: TRBJ2-5
size: .
V: TRBV28
CDR3: ASSLGLAGLGETQY

J: TRBJ1-5
size: .
V: TRBV29-1
CDR3: SALEAARNQPQH

J: TRBJ1-4
size: .
V: TRBV30
CDR3: AWSEQEEKLF

J: TRBJ2-1
size: .
V: TRBV19
CDR3: ASSIGGRVYNEQF

J: TRBJ1-1
size: once
V: TRBV29-1
CDR3: SAWTVNTEAF

J: TRBJ1-2
size: .
V: TRBV28
CDR3: ATGTGRNRGYT

J: TRBJ2-7
size: .
V: TRBV3-1/TRBV3-2
CDR3: ASSQTSGGAIEQY

J: TRBJ2-1
size: .
V: TRBV3-1/TRBV3-2
CDR3: ASSQVRGNEQF

J: TRBJ2-7
size: .
V: TRBV30
CDR3: AWRPSRWMEQY

J: TRBJ1-2
size: .
V: TRBV7-2
CDR3: ASSLESGDYGYT

J: TRBJ2-1
size: .
V: TRBV10-3
CDR3: AIRPGQGGSYNEQF

J: TRBJ1-2
size: .
V: TRBV7-9
CDR3: ASSRGEEYGYT

J: TRBJ1-4
size: .
V: TRBV5-1
CDR3: ASSGLPTNEKLF

J: TRBJ1-2
size: .
V: TRBV6-5
CDR3: ASTGGYNYGYT

J: TRBJ2-5
size: .
V: TRBV7-9
CDR3: ASSRGGIETQY